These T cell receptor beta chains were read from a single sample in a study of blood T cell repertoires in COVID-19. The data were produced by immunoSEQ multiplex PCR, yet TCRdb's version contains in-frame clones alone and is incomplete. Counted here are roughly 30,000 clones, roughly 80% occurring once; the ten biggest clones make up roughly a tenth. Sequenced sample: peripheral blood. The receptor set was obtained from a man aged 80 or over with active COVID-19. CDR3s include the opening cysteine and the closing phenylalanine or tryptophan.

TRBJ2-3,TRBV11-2,CASSLDSGLAGGGDTQYF
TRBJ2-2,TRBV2,CASGGQGAGELFF
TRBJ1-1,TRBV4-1,CASSQGSGAGGTEAFF
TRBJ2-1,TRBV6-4,CASSEGQSSANEQFF
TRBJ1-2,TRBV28,CASSLHQGNYGYTF
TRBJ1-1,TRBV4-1,CASSQDYAVTEAFF
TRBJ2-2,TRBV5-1,CASSPRLAGGELFF
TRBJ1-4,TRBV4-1,CASSQQGSTNEKLFF
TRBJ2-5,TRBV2,CASGRGGGQETQYF
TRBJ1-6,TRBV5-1,CASSLGTGSGSPLHF